This entry features one T cell receptor beta chain sequence. Profiled with immunoSEQ multiplex PCR; TCRdb holds only in-frame clones, not every one. The sample holds under 2,500,000 clones, more than 90% seen once. The CDR3 length is 14 residues. Germline CDR1 MNHEY, CDR2 SMNVEV (reference sequence). Trimming removed 3 bases at V and 0 bases at J, with 9 bases between. The data originate from a study of shared clonotypes between healthy human individuals. The rearrangement joins TRBV27 to TRBJ2-7; TRBD1 or TRBD2 may be the D gene (5 bases each). Sequenced input: naive CD4+ T cells sorted from blood. Subset indicated: CD45RA+ positively selected. The receptor comes from a man in his late teens or twenties in good health. DNA for the CDR3: TGTGCCAGCAGTTTGCAGGGACCCTCCTACGAGCAGTACTTC. This sequence encodes CASSLQGPSYEQYF.